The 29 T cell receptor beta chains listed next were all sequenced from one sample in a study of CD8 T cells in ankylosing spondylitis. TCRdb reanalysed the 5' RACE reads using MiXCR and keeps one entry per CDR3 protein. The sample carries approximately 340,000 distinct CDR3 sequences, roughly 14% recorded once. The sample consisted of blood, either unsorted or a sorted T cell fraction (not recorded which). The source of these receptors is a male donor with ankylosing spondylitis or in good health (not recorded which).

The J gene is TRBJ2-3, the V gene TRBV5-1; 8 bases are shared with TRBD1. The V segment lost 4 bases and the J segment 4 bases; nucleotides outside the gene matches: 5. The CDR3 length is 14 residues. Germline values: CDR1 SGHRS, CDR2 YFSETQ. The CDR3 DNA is TGCGCCAGCAGCAACGGACAGGGCGCAGATACGCAGTATTTT. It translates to CASSNGQGADTQYF.

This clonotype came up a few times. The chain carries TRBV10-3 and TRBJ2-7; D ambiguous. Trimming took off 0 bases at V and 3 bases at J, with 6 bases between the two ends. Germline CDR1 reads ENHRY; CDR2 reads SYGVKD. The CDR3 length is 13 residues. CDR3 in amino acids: CAISESWGYEQYF. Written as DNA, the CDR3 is TGTGCCATCAGTGAGTCATGGGGCTACGAGCAGTACTTC.

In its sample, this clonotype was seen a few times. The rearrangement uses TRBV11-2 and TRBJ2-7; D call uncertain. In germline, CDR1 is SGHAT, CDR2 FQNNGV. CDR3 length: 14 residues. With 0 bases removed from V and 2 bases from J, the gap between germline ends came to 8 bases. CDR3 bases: TGTGCCAGCAGCTTAGATCCGATCCCCTACGAGCAGTACTTC. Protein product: CASSLDPIPYEQYF.

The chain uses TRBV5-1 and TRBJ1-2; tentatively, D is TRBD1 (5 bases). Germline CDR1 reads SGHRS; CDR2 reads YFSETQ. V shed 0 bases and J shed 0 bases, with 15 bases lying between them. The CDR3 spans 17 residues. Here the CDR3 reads CASSLGPTGHSNYGYTF. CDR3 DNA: TGCGCCAGCAGCTTGGGCCCGACCGGACACTCTAACTATGGCTACACCTTC.

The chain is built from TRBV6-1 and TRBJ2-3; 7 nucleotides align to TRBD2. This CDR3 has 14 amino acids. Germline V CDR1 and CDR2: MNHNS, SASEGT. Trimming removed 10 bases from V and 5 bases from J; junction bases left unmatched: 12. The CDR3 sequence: CATRLALSGDTQYF. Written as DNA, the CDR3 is TGTGCCACCCGACTAGCCCTATCGGGAGATACGCAGTATTTT.

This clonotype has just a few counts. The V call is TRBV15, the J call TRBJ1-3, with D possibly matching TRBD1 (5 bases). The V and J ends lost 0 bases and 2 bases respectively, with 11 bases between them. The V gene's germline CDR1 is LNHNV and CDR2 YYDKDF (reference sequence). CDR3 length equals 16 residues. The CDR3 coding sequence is TGTGCCACCAGCAGAGATCCGGGGCCGGCTGGAAACACCATATATTTT. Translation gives CATSRDPGPAGNTIYF.

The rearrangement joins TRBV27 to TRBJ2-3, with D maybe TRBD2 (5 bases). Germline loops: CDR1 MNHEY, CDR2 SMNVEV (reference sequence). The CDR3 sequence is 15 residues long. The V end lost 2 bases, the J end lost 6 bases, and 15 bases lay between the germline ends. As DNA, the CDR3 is TGTGCCAGCAGTTTAACCTCGCTTTCGGGGGATACGCAGTATTTT. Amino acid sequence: CASSLTSLSGDTQYF.

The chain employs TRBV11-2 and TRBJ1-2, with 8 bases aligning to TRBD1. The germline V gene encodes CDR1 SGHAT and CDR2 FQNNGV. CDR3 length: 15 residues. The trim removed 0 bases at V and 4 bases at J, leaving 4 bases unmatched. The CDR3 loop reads CASSLEGTGLYGYTF. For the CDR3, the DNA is TGTGCCAGCAGCTTAGAGGGGACAGGCCTCTATGGCTACACCTTC.

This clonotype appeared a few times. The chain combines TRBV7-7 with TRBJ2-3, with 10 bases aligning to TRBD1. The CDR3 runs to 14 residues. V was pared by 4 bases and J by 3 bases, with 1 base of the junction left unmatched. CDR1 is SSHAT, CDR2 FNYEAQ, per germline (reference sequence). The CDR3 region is CASSWGQGTDTQYF. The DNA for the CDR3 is TGTGCCAGCAGCTGGGGACAGGGGACAGATACGCAGTATTTT.

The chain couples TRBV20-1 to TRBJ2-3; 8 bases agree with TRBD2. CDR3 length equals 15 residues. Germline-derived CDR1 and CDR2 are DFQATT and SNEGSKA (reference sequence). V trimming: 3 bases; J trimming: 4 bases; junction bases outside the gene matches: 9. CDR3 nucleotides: TGCAGTGCTAGGATTGGTAGCGGGATCGCAGATACGCAGTATTTT. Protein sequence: CSARIGSGIADTQYF.

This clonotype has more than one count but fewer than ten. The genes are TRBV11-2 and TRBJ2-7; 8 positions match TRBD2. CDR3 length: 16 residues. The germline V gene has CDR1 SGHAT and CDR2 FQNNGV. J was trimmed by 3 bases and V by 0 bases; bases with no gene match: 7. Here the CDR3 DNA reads TGTGCCAGCAGCTTAGATTATAGCGGGGCAGGCTACGAGCAGTACTTC. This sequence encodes CASSLDYSGAGYEQYF.

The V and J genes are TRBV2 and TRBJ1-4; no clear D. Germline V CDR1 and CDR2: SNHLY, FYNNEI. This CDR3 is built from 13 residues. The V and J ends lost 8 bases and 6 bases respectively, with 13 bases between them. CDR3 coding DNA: TGTGCCAGCTGGCGTCAGCGGGATGAAAAACTGTTTTTT. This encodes CASWRQRDEKLFF.

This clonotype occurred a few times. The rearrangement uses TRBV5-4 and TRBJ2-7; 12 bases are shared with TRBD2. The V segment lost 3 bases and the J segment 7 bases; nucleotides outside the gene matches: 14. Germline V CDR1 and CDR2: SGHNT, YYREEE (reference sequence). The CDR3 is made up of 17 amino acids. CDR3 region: CASSSGLAGYLPGEQYF. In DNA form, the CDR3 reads TGTGCCAGCAGCTCGGGACTAGCGGGCTATCTGCCCGGGGAGCAGTACTTC.

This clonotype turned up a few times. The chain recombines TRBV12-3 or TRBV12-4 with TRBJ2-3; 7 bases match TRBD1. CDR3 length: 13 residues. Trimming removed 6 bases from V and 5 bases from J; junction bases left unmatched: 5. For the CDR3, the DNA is TGTGCCAGCAGCGTGGACAGGTTAGATACGCAGTATTTT. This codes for CASSVDRLDTQYF.

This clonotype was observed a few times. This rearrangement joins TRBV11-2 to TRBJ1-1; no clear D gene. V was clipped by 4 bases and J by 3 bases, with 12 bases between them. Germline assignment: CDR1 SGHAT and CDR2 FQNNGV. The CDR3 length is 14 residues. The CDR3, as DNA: TGTGCCAGCAGCTCCCCGCAGTGGGACACTGAAGCTTTCTTT. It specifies CASSSPQWDTEAFF.

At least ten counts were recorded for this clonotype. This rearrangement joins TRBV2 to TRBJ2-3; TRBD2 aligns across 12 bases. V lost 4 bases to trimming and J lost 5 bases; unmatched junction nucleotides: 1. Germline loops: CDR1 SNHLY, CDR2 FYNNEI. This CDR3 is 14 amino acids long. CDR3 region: CASSGLAGVDTQYF. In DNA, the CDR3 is TGTGCCAGCAGTGGACTAGCGGGGGTAGATACGCAGTATTTT.

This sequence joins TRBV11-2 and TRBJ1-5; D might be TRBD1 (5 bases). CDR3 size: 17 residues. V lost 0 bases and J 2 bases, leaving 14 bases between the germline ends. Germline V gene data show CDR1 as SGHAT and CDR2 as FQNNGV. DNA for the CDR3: TGTGCCAGCAGCTTAGAATGGTTCCAGGGTGGCAATCAGCCCCAGCATTTT. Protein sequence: CASSLEWFQGGNQPQHF.

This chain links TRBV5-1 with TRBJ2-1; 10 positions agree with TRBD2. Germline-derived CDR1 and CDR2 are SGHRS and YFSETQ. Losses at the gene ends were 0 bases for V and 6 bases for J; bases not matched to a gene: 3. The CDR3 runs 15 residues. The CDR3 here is CASSLGGTSVNEQFF. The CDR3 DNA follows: TGCGCCAGCAGCTTGGGCGGGACTAGCGTCAATGAGCAGTTCTTC.

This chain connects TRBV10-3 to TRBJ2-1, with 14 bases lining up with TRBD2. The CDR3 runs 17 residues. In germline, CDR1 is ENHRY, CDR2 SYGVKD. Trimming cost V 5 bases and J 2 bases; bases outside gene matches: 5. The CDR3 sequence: CAISLGTSGRAYNEQFF. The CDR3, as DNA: TGTGCCATCAGTCTGGGGACTAGCGGGAGAGCCTACAATGAGCAGTTCTTC.

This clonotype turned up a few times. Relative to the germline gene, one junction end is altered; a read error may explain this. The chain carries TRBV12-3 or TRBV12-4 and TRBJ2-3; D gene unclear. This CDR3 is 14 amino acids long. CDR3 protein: CASSPRYEAQQPIF. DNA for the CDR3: TGTGCCAGCAGCCCACGTTATGAAGCCCAACAACCGATTTTT.

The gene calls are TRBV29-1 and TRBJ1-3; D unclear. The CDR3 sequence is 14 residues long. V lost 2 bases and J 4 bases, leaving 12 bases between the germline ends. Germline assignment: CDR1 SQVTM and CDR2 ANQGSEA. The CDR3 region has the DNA TGCAGCGTTGAAAAGACGGGCGCGGGAAACACCATATATTTT. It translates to CSVEKTGAGNTIYF.

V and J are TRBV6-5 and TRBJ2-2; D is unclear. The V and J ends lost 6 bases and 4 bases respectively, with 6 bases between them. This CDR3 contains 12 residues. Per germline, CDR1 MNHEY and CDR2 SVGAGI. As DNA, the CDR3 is TGTGCCAGCAGGATCGTCACCGGGGAGCTGTTTTTT. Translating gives CASRIVTGELFF.

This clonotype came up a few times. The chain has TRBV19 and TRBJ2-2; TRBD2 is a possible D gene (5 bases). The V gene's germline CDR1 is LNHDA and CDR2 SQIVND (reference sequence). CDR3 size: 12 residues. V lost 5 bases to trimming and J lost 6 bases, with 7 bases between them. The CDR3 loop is CASSWGAGELFF. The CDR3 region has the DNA TGTGCCAGTAGTTGGGGAGCCGGGGAGCTGTTTTTT.

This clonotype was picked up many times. CDR3 DNA sequence: TGCAGCACTGGGGACGGTCCCAACTATGGCTACACCTTC. Translating gives CSTGDGPNYGYTF. The J gene is TRBJ1-2, the V gene TRBV29-1; D possibly corresponds to TRBD1 (5 bases). This CDR3 comprises 13 residues. The V and J ends lost 8 bases and 2 bases respectively, with 15 bases between them. Germline V gene lookup returns CDR1 SQVTM and CDR2 ANQGSEA.

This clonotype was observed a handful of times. CDR3 sequence: CATSGPGGTEAFF. CDR3 nucleotides: TGTGCCACCTCGGGCCCGGGGGGGACTGAAGCTTTCTTT. V is TRBV6-2 or TRBV6-3 and J is TRBJ1-1; D may be TRBD1 (5 bases). The CDR3 spans 13 residues. The V gene lost 10 bases and the J gene lost 5 bases, with 17 bases spanning the gap. Germline-derived CDR1 and CDR2 are MNHEY and SVGEGT.

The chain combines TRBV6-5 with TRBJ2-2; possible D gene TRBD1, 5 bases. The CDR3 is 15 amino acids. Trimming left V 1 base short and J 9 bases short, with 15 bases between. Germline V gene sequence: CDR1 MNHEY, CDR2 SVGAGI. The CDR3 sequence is CASSYLDSPGRELFF. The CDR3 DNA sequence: TGTGCCAGCAGTTACTTAGACAGCCCCGGTAGGGAGCTGTTTTTT.

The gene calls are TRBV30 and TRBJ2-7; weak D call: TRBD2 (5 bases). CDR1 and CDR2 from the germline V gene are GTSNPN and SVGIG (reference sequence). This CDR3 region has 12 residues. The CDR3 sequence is CAFGRLPYEQYF. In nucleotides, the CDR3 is TGTGCTTTCGGACGACTACCCTACGAGCAGTACTTC.

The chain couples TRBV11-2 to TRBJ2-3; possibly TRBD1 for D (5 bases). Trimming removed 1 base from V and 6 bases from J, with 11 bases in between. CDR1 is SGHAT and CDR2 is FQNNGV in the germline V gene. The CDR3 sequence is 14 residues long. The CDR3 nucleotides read TGTGCCAGCAGCTTAGCAGGGTACCTGGATACGCAGTATTTT. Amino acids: CASSLAGYLDTQYF. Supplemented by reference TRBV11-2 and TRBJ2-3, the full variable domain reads EAGVAQSPRYKIIEKRQSVAFWCNPISGHATLYWYQQILGQGPKLLIQFQNNGVVDDSQLPKDRFSAERLKGVDSTLKIQPAKLEDSAVYLCASSLAGYLDTQYFGPGTRLTVL.

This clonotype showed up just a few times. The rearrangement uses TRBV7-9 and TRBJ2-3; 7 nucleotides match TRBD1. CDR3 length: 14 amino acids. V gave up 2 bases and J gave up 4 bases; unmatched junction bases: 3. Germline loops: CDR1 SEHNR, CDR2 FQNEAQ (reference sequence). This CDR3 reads CASSLTTGADTQYF. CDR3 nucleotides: TGTGCCAGCAGCTTAACAACAGGGGCAGATACGCAGTATTTT.